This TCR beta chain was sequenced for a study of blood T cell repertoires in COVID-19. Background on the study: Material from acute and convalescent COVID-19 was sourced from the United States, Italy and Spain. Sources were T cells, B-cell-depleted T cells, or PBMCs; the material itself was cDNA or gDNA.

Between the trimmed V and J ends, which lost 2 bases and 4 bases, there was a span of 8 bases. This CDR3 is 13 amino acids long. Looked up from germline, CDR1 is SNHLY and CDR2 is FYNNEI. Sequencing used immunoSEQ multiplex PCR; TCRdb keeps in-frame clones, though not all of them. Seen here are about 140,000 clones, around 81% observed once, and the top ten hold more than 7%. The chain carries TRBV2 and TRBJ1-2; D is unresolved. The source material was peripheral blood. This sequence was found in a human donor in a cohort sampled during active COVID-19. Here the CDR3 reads CASSEIAVYGYTF. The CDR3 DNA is TGTGCCAGCAGTGAAATTGCAGTCTATGGCTACACCTTC.